Below are 25 T cell receptor beta chains sequenced from a single sample in a study of spatial heterogeneity in lung cancer. Time point denoted: sample taken at primary tumor resection. The study's findings and limits: Mutation counts in tumors were tracked by counts of expanded intratumoral alpha and beta TCRs.

TCRdb analysed the 5' RACE reads with MiXCR anew, one entry per CDR3 protein. Among 8,000 to 9,500 distinct CDR3 sequences listed, around 3% were seen once. No antigen has been assigned to these receptors. Source: lung tumor tissue, taken at surgery. These receptors all come from a male donor with early-stage non-small cell lung cancer.

This clonotype is large by share. In DNA, the CDR3 is TGTGCCATCAGTGAGGACAGCAGTCCACAGGATACGCAGTATTTT. This translates into CAISEDSSPQDTQYF. The rearrangement uses TRBV10-3 and TRBJ2-3, with D possibly TRBD1 on 5 matching bases. This CDR3 contains 15 residues. Trimming removed 2 bases at V and 6 bases at J, with 15 bases between. Germline lookup yields CDR1 ENHRY and CDR2 SYGVKD.

By proportion, this clonotype is medium-sized (0.01 to 0.1%). The rearrangement joins TRBV6-6 to TRBJ1-5; TRBD1 matches at 10 bases. Per the germline V gene, CDR1 is MNHNY and CDR2 is SVGAGI (reference sequence). The V gene end was trimmed by 2 bases and the J gene end by 7 bases; junction bases not matched to a gene: 8. The CDR3 spans 16 residues. DNA of the CDR3: TGTGCCAGCAGTTACGGACAGGGGGGTTCGGGGCAGCCCCAGCATTTT. This gives the protein CASSYGQGGSGQPQHF.

This clonotype is labeled as medium-sized. The genes are TRBV12-3 or TRBV12-4 and TRBJ1-6; D call uncertain. V was clipped by 1 base and J by 9 bases, with 13 bases between them. This CDR3 contains 15 residues. The DNA for the CDR3 is TGTGCCAGCAGTTTAGGGACGTTTTATTCTTCACCCCTCCACTTT. It yields the protein CASSLGTFYSSPLHF.

This clonotype is categorized as medium-sized. J is TRBJ1-6 and V is TRBV11-2; tentative D call: TRBD1 (6 bases). The V gene's germline CDR1 is SGHAT and CDR2 FQNNGV. The CDR3 has 15 amino acids. Deletions cut 3 bases from V and 8 bases from J, with 14 bases between. CDR3 DNA sequence: TGTGCCAGCAGCTTCCTAGGGGGGAGTGATTCACCCCTCCACTTT. Translated: CASSFLGGSDSPLHF.

This clonotype was seen ten or more times. The rearrangement links TRBV5-1 to TRBJ2-3; D is undetermined. The CDR3 loop spans 15 amino acids. Germline V CDR1 and CDR2: SGHRS, YFSETQ. V was pared by 1 base and J by 1 base, with 10 bases between. CDR3 region: CASSLRVSGTDTQYF. The CDR3 region has the DNA TGCGCCAGCAGCTTGCGGGTCTCCGGCACAGATACGCAGTATTTT.

Sample share makes this clonotype medium-sized (0.01 to 0.1%). The V call is TRBV11-2, the J call TRBJ2-7, with TRBD1 matching 8 bases. Unmatched junction bases numbered 4, after V lost 2 bases and J lost 4 bases. The V gene's germline CDR1 is SGHAT and CDR2 FQNNGV. The CDR3 loop spans 14 amino acids. CDR3 bases: TGTGCCAGCAGCTTATGGACAGGGAGGTACGAGCAGTACTTC. As protein: CASSLWTGRYEQYF. Using reference TRBV11-2 and TRBJ2-7 for the parts outside the CDR3, the full variable domain is EAGVAQSPRYKIIEKRQSVAFWCNPISGHATLYWYQQILGQGPKLLIQFQNNGVVDDSQLPKDRFSAERLKGVDSTLKIQPAKLEDSAVYLCASSLWTGRYEQYFGPGTRLTVT.

This clonotype was found many times. The chain joins TRBV11-2 to TRBJ2-4; 8 bases are shared with TRBD1. CDR3 size: 15 residues. The trim removed 5 bases at V and 9 bases at J, leaving 12 bases unmatched. Looked up from germline, CDR1 is SGHAT and CDR2 is FQNNGV. CDR3 protein: CASSPGTGGRGIQYF. CDR3 nucleotides: TGTGCCAGCAGCCCCGGGACAGGTGGACGCGGCATTCAGTACTTC.

This clonotype appeared many times. V and J are TRBV10-3 and TRBJ1-6, with 10 nucleotides matching TRBD1. The CDR3 consists of 17 residues. The V segment lost 3 bases and the J segment 8 bases; nucleotides outside the gene matches: 10. The V gene's germline CDR1 is ENHRY and CDR2 SYGVKD. As DNA, the CDR3 is TGTGCCATCAGTGATCGGACAGGGGGAAGCGTTGATTCACCCCTCCACTTT. Translated, it gives CAISDRTGGSVDSPLHF.

This clonotype occurred many times. The J gene is TRBJ1-5, the V gene TRBV12-3 or TRBV12-4; unclear D gene. CDR3 length: 13 residues. V was clipped by 4 bases and J by 5 bases, with 9 bases between them. The CDR3 spells CASSWAGDQPQHF. The DNA of the CDR3 is TGTGCCAGCAGTTGGGCAGGAGATCAGCCCCAGCATTTT.

In its sample, this clonotype was seen many times. V and J are TRBV11-2 and TRBJ2-3; D remains unclear. CDR3 length: 15 residues. V lost 4 bases and J 5 bases, leaving 16 bases between the germline ends. Per germline, CDR1 SGHAT and CDR2 FQNNGV. CDR3 residues: CASSSMKLQGDTQYF. As DNA, the CDR3 is TGTGCCAGCAGCTCCATGAAACTTCAAGGAGATACGCAGTATTTT.

The table lists this clonotype with many counts. The V and J genes are TRBV6-2 or TRBV6-3 and TRBJ2-3; tentatively, D is TRBD2 (6 bases). Germline assignment: CDR1 MNHEY and CDR2 SVGEGT. The V end was cut by 0 bases, the J end by 1 base, with 14 bases between. This CDR3 spans 17 amino acids. CDR3 nucleotides: TGTGCCAGCAGTTACTCTTTCCTGACGGGGGGCACAGATACGCAGTATTTT. Encoded protein: CASSYSFLTGGTDTQYF.

By share, this clonotype ranks as medium-sized. The chain joins TRBV29-1 to TRBJ2-7; D is unresolved. Trimming removed 6 bases at V and 2 bases at J, with 11 bases between. Per germline, CDR1 SQVTM and CDR2 ANQGSEA. The CDR3 totals 12 residues. CDR3 nucleotide sequence: TGCAGCGTCTGGACGGCCACCTACGAGCAGTACTTC. Its protein is CSVWTATYEQYF.

This clonotype occurred many times. The chain links TRBV29-1 to TRBJ2-5; D remains unclear. The CDR3 is 13 amino acids. V was trimmed by 4 bases and J by 5 bases, leaving 14 bases between them. Germline CDR1 and CDR2: SQVTM and ANQGSEA. In DNA, the CDR3 is TGCAGCGTTGTAGGCCTAGTCGACGAGACCCAGTACTTC. As protein: CSVVGLVDETQYF.

In its sample, this clonotype ranks as medium-sized. CDR3 sequence reads: CASSQRWTGATDTQYF. The CDR3 DNA sequence: TGTGCCAGCAGTCAACGGTGGACAGGGGCCACAGATACGCAGTATTTT. This chain connects TRBV6-2 or TRBV6-3 to TRBJ2-3, with 9 bases identical to TRBD1. Germline CDR1 MNHEY, CDR2 SVGEGT. The V gene end was trimmed by 5 bases and the J gene end by 2 bases; junction bases not matched to a gene: 8. This CDR3 is 16 amino acids long.

By its share, this clonotype is medium-sized (0.01 to 0.1%). The chain recombines TRBV29-1 with TRBJ2-5; 8 positions agree with TRBD1. Germline-derived CDR1 and CDR2 are SQVTM and ANQGSEA. Unmatched junction bases numbered 13, after V lost 6 bases and J lost 4 bases. The CDR3 sequence is 15 residues long. CDR3 region: CSVADRGLQVETQYF. In DNA form, the CDR3 reads TGCAGCGTAGCAGACAGGGGTCTCCAGGTAGAGACCCAGTACTTC.

By frequency in the sample, this clonotype is large. V and J are TRBV4-1 and TRBJ2-7, with D tentatively TRBD2 (5 bases). This CDR3 is 14 amino acids long. The V end lost 1 base, the J end lost 3 bases, and 10 bases lay between the germline ends. The V gene's germline CDR1 is MGHRA and CDR2 YSYEKL. The CDR3 nucleotides read TGCGCCAGCAGCCAAGTTTACCGGGACTACGAGCAGTACTTC. This gives the protein CASSQVYRDYEQYF.

In this sample, this clonotype turned up many times. The J gene is TRBJ2-3, the V gene TRBV30; tentative D call: TRBD1 (6 bases). The CDR3 totals 14 residues. Trimming removed 4 bases from V and 3 bases from J, with 14 bases in between. The germline V gene encodes CDR1 GTSNPN and CDR2 SVGIG (reference sequence). The CDR3 sequence: CAWTALGATDTQYF. CDR3 in DNA: TGTGCCTGGACCGCTTTGGGGGCTACAGATACGCAGTATTTT.

This clonotype showed up many times. The V call is TRBV29-1, the J call TRBJ2-7; 8 bases agree with TRBD1. Germline V gives CDR1 SQVTM, CDR2 ANQGSEA. This CDR3 contains 14 residues. Trimming removed 6 bases from V and 0 bases from J; junction bases left unmatched: 7. The CDR3 spells CSVIGTGASYEQYF. The DNA of the CDR3 is TGCAGCGTGATCGGGACAGGAGCCTCCTACGAGCAGTACTTC.

This clonotype was picked up many times. The chain couples TRBV7-2 to TRBJ1-4, with D uncertain. Germline V gene data show CDR1 as SGHTA and CDR2 as FQGNSA. This CDR3 is built from 13 residues. The V and J ends lost 5 bases and 6 bases respectively, with 10 bases between them. DNA of the CDR3: TGTGCCAGCAGCCGGGGAGGCGATGAAAAACTGTTTTTT. Its translation: CASSRGGDEKLFF.

This clonotype was counted at least ten times. The chain carries TRBV28 and TRBJ2-7; 11 nucleotides align to TRBD1. Germline assignment: CDR1 MDHEN and CDR2 SYDVKM. CDR3 size: 15 residues. The trim removed 4 bases at V and 4 bases at J, leaving 6 bases unmatched. The chain's CDR3 is CASSSSDRGRYEQYF. In DNA, the CDR3 is TGTGCCAGCAGTTCATCGGACAGGGGGCGGTACGAGCAGTACTTC.

This clonotype occurred many times. J is TRBJ2-3 and V is TRBV15, with a possible D match to TRBD1 (6 bases). CDR1 and CDR2 (germline): LNHNV, YYDKDF (reference sequence). V was shortened by 7 bases and J by 8 bases, with 22 bases between the two germline ends. This CDR3 has 15 amino acids. DNA of the CDR3: TGTGCCACCACCACGGACAGAGCTGTTTCGGCTACGCAGTATTTT. It is translated as CATTTDRAVSATQYF.

This clonotype has at least ten counts. The chain employs TRBV5-1 and TRBJ2-5; TRBD1 agrees at 8 bases. Germline V gene sequence: CDR1 SGHRS, CDR2 YFSETQ. This CDR3 is 15 amino acids long. The trim removed 0 bases at V and 5 bases at J, leaving 6 bases unmatched. As DNA, the CDR3 is TGCGCCAGCAGCTTGGTCGACAGGGGTCCGGAGACCCAGTACTTC. Amino acid sequence: CASSLVDRGPETQYF.

At least ten counts were recorded for this clonotype. V usage is TRBV1 and J usage is TRBJ2-1; TRBD2, the D gene given by the table, was not confirmed from the DNA. TRBV1 has pseudogene status. This CDR3 comprises 16 residues. The CDR3 protein is CTSSQVSGDSYNEQFF. DNA of the CDR3: TGCACCAGCAGCCAGGTTAGCGGGGACTCCTACAATGAGCAGTTCTTC.

The sample holds many counts of this clonotype. The chain links TRBV18 to TRBJ2-5; the D is unclear. The CDR3 spans 13 residues. Germline CDR1 and CDR2: KGHSH and LQKENI. Trimming stripped 2 bases from V and 2 bases from J, with 6 bases between. CDR3 region: CASSPGSQETQYF. The CDR3 coding sequence is TGTGCCAGCTCACCAGGTTCGCAAGAGACCCAGTACTTC.

This clonotype is classed as medium-sized (0.01 to 0.1%). The chain has TRBV24-1 and TRBJ2-1, with TRBD2 matching 10 bases. CDR1 and CDR2 from the germline V gene are KGHDR and SFDVKD. V lost 2 bases and J lost 7; bases outside the gene matches: 7. The CDR3 is made up of 16 amino acids. CDR3 sequence reads: CATSDWRTSGENEQFF. The CDR3 region has the DNA TGTGCCACCAGTGATTGGAGAACTAGCGGGGAAAATGAGCAGTTCTTC.